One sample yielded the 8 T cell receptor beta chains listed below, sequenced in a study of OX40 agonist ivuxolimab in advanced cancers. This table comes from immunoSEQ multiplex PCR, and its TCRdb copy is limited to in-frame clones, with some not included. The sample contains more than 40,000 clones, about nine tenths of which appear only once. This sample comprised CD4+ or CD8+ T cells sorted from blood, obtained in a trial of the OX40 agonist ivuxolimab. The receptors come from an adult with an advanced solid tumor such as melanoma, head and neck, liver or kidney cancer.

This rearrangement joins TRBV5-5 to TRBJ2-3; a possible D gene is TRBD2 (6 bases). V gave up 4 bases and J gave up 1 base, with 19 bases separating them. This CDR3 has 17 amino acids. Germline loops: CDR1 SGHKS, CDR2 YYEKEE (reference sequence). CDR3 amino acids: CASSMGIGDWGTDTQYF. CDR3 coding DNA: TGTGCCAGCAGCATGGGGATAGGGGACTGGGGCACAGATACGCAGTATTTT.

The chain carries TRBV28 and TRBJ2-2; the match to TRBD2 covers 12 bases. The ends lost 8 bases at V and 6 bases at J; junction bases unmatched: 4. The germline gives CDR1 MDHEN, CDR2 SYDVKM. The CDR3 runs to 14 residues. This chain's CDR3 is CASGRLAGAGELFF. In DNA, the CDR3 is TGTGCCAGCGGCCGACTAGCGGGAGCCGGGGAGCTGTTTTTT.

The DNA for the CDR3 is TGTGCCAGCAGCTGGCGGCCTACTAGCGGGAGTTACGAGCAGTACTTC. Residues: CASSWRPTSGSYEQYF. V gene TRBV7-2 combines with J gene TRBJ2-7, with 11 positions matching TRBD2. Germline assignment: CDR1 SGHTA and CDR2 FQGNSA. J lost 4 bases, V lost 4 bases, and 9 bases had no gene match. This CDR3 is built from 16 residues.

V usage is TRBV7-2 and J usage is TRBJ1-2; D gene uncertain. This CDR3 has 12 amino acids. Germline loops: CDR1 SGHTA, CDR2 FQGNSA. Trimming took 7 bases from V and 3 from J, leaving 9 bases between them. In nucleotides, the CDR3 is TGTGCCAGCACCCTTTGGCACTATGGCTACACCTTC. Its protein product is CASTLWHYGYTF.

The DNA of the CDR3 is TGTGCCAGCCGGGACAGGGCATCCTACGAGCAGTACTTC. Its translation: CASRDRASYEQYF. The V call is TRBV2, the J call TRBJ2-7; 9 positions agree with TRBD1. CDR1 is SNHLY and CDR2 is FYNNEI in the germline V gene. The CDR3 consists of 13 residues. Unmatched junction bases numbered 3, after V lost 8 bases and J lost 1 base.

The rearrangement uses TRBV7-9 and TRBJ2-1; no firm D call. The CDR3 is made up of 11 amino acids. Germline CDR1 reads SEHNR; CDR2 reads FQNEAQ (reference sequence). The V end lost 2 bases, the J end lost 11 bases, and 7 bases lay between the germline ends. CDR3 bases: TGTGCCAGCAGCTTACGAGGCCAGCAGTTCTTC. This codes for CASSLRGQQFF.

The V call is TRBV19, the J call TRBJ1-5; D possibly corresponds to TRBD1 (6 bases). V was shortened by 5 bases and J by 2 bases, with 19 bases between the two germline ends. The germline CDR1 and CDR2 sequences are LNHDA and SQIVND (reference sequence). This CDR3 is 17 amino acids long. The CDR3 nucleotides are TGTGCCAGTAGTCTAAGCCCCAGGGGTCGGCGCAATCAGCCCCAGCATTTT. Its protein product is CASSLSPRGRRNQPQHF.

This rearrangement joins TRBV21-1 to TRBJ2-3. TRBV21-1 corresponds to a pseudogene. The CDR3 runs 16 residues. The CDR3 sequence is CASSKAKLYPTDTQYF. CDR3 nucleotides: TGTGCCAGCAGCAAAGCGAAATTGTACCCCACAGATACGCAGTATTTT.